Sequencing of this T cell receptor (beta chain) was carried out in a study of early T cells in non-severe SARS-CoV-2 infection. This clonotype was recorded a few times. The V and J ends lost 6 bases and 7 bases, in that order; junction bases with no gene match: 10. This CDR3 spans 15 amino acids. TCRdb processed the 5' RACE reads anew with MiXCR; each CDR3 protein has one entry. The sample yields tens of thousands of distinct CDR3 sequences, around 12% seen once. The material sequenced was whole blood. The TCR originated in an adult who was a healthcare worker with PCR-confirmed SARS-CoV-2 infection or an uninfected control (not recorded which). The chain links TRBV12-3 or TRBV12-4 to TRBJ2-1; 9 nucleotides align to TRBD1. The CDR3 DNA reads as TGTGCCAGCAGCGTCACAGGGGGCGCAGGTAATGAGCAGTTCTTC. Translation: CASSVTGGAGNEQFF.